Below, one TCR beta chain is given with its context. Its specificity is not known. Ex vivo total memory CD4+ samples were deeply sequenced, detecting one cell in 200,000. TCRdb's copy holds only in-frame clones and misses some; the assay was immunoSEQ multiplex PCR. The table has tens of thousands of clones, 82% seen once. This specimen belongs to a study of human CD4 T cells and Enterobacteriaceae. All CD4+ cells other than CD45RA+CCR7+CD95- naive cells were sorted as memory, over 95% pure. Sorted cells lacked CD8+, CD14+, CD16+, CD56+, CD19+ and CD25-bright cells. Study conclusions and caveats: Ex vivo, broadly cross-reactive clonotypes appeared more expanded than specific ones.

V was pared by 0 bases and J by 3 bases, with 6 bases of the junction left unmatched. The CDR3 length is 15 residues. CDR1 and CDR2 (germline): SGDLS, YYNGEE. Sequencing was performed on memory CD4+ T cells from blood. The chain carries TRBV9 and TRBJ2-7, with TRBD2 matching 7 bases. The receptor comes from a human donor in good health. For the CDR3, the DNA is TGTGCCAGCAGCGTAGTGGCTAGCGGAAACTACGAGCAGTACTTC. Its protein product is CASSVVASGNYEQYF.